This TCR beta chain was identified in a study of cytomegalovirus exposure and HLA in healthy donors. Study-level findings and limits: Later, an analysis found that common viral pathogens appeared to be linked with several of the most significant clusters. The records held CMV serostatus as the only immune exposure information.

This clone was seen a handful of times. Its antigen is not known. Vbeta (60) and Jbeta (13) primers were used in the PCR. Assay: immunoSEQ multiplex PCR; the TCRdb copy retains only in-frame clones and omits some. The sample includes around 150,000 clones, roughly 80% seen only once; the top ten take around 4.1%. The clonotype originates from a middle-aged man in good health and CMV-seropositive. Sequencing was done on a sample of PBMCs.

Here the CDR3 reads CASSVAPQAHEQYF. In DNA, the CDR3 is TGTGCCAGCAGCGTAGCTCCGCAGGCCCACGAGCAGTACTTC. The chain has TRBV9 and TRBJ2-7; D is unresolved. Trimming cost V 0 bases and J 5 bases, with 12 bases left between them. Germline CDR1 reads SGDLS; CDR2 reads YYNGEE. There are 14 residues in the CDR3.